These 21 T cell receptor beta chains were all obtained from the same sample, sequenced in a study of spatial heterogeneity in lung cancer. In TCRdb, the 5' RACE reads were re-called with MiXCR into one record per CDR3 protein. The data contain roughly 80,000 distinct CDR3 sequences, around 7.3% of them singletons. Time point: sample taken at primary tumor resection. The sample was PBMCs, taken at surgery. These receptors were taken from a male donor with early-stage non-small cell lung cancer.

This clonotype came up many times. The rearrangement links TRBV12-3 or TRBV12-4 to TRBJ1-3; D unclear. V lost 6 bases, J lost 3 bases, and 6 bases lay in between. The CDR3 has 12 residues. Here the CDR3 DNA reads TGTGCCAGCAGGAGTGATGGAAACACCATATATTTT. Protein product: CASRSDGNTIYF.

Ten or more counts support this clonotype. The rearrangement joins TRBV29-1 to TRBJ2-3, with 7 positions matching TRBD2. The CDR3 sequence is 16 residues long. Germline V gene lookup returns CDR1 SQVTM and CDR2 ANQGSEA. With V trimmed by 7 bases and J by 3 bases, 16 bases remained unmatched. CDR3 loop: CSAQRAGGSVTDTQYF. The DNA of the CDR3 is TGCAGCGCCCAGCGCGCGGGCGGGAGCGTAACAGATACGCAGTATTTT.

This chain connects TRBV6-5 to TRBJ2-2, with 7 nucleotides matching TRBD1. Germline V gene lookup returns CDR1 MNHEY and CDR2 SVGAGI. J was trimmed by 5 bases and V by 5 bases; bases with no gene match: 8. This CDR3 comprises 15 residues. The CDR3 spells CASSMTGLRTGELFF. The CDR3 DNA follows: TGTGCCAGCAGTATGACAGGGCTGAGAACCGGGGAGCTGTTTTTT.

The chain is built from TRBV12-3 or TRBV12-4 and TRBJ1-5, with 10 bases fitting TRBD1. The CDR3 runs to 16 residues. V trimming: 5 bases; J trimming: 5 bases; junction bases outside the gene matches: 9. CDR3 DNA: TGTGCCAGCAGTGGGGGACAGGGGTCCTCTGATCAGCCCCAGCATTTT. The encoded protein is CASSGGQGSSDQPQHF.

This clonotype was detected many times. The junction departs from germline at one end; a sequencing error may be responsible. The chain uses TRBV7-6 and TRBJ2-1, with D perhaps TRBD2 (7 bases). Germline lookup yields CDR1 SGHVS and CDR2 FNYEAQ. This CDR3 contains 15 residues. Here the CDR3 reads CASTLGGRAADEQFF. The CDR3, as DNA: TGTGCCAGCACCTTAGGGGGGAGGGCCGCAGATGAGCAGTTCTTC.

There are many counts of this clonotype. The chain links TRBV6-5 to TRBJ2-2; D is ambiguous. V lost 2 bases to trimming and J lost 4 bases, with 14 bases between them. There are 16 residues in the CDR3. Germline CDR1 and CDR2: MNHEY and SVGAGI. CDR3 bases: TGTGCCAGCAGTTACGGTTCCTCTTCGGGCACCGGGGAGCTGTTTTTT. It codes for CASSYGSSSGTGELFF.

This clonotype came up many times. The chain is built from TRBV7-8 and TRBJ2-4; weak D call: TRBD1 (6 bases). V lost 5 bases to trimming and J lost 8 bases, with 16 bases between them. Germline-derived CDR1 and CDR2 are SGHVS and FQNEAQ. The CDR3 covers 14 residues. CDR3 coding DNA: TGTGCCAGCAGCCCTCGCAGCAGGGGCGACATTCAGTACTTC. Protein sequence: CASSPRSRGDIQYF.

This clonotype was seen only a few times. CDR3 nucleotides: TGTGCCAGCAGAGACCTGCTGAACACTGAAGCTTTCTTT. Its protein product is CASRDLLNTEAFF. V usage is TRBV6-2 or TRBV6-3 and J usage is TRBJ1-1; D gene ambiguous. Deletions cut 6 bases from V and 0 bases from J, with 8 bases between. Germline CDR1 reads MNHEY; CDR2 reads SVGEGT. This CDR3 is built from 13 residues.

The chain's CDR3 is CASSEGVGPYEQYF. CDR3 coding DNA: TGTGCCAGCAGCGAGGGGGTGGGCCCCTACGAGCAGTACTTC. The V gene is TRBV7-9, the J gene TRBJ2-7, with a weak D call TRBD1 (6 bases). Germline loops: CDR1 SEHNR, CDR2 FQNEAQ (reference sequence). V shed 5 bases and J shed 2 bases, with 13 bases lying between them. The CDR3 runs 14 residues.

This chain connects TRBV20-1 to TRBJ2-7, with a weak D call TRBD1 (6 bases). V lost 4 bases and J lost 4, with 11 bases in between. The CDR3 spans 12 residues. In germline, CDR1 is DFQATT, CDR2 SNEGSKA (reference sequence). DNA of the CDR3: TGCAGTGCTATTTTTCAGGGGTACGAGCAGTACTTC. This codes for CSAIFQGYEQYF.

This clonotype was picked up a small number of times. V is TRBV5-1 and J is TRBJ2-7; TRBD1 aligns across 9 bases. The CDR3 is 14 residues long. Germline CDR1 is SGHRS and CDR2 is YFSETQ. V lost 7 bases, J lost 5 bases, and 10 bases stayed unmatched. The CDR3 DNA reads TGCGCCAGCCGAACGACAGGGGGAGGGGACGAGCAGTACTTC. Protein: CASRTTGGGDEQYF.

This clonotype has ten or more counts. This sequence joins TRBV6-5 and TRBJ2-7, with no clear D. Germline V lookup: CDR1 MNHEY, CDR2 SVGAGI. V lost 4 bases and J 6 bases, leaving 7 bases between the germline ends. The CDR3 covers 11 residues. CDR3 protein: CASSSASEQYF. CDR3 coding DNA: TGTGCCAGCAGTTCAGCCTCCGAGCAGTACTTC.

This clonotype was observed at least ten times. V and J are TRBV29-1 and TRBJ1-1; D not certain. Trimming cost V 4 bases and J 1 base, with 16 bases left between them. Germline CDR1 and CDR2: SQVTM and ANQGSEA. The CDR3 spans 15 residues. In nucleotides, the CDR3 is TGCAGCGTTGTGGGATGGGGTACAAAGAACACTGAAGCTTTCTTT. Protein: CSVVGWGTKNTEAFF.

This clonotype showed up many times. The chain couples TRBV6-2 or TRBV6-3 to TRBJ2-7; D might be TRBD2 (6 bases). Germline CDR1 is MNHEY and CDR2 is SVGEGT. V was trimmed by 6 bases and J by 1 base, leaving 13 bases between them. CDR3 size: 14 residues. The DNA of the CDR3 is TGTGCCAGCAGCCGCTGGCGGGAATCCTACGAGCAGTACTTC. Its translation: CASSRWRESYEQYF.

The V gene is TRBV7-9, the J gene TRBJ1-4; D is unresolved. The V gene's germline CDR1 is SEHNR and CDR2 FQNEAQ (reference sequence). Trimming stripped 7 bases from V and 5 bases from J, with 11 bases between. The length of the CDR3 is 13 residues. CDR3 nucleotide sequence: TGTGCCAGCAAGACCCCTCAGAATGAAAAACTGTTTTTT. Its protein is CASKTPQNEKLFF.

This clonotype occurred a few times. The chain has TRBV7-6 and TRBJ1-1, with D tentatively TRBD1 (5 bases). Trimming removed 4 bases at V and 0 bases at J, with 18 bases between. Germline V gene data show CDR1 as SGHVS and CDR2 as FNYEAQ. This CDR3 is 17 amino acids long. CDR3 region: CASSSLLGGLLNTEAFF. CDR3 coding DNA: TGTGCCAGCAGCTCCCTGTTGGGGGGATTGTTGAACACTGAAGCTTTCTTT.

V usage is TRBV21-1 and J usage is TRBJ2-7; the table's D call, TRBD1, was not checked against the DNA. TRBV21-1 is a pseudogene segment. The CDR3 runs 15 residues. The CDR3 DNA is TGTGCCAGCAGCAAAGACGGGGGGTTCCCCTACGAGCAGTACTTC. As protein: CASSKDGGFPYEQYF.

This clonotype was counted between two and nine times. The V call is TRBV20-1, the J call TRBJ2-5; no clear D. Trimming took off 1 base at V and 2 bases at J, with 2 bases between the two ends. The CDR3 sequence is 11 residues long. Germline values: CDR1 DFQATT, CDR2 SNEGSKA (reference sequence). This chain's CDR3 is CSARGQETQYF. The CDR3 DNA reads TGCAGTGCTAGAGGGCAAGAGACCCAGTACTTC.

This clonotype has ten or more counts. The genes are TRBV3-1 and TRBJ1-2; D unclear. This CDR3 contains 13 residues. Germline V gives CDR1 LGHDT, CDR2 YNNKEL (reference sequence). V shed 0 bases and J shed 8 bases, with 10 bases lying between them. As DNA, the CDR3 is TGTGCCAGCAGCCAAGAGTCCCGTGGGGGCTACACCTTC. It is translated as CASSQESRGGYTF.

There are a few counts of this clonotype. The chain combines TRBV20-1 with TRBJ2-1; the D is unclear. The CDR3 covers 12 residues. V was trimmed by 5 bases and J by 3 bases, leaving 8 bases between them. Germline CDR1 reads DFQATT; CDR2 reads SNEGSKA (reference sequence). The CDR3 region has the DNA TGCAGTGCTCTAGACGGCTACAATGAGCAGTTCTTC. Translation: CSALDGYNEQFF.

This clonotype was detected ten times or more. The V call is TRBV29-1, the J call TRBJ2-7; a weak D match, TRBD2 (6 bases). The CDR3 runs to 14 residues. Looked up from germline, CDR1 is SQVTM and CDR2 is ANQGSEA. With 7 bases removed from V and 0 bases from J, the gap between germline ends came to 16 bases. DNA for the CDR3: TGCAGCGCCACCGGGACTCCAAGCTCCTACGAGCAGTACTTC. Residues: CSATGTPSSYEQYF.